This T cell receptor (beta chain) comes out of a study of vaccination effects on CD4 cells after COVID-19. As for the study in general: The participants, recipients of two vaccine doses, got either BNT162b2 or mRNA-1273.

Assay: immunoSEQ multiplex PCR; the TCRdb copy retains only in-frame clones and omits some. The sample carries tens of thousands of clones, roughly four fifths recorded once. In germline, CDR1 is SGHAT, CDR2 FQNNGV. This CDR3 spans 14 amino acids. Trimming took off 5 bases at V and 3 bases at J, with 13 bases between the two ends. Sequencing followed a ViraFEST assay step that expanded antigen-specific CD4+ T cells with viral peptide pools. Scientists isolated CD4+ T cells after a roughly nine-day culture period ended. Absence of prior SARS-CoV-2 infection characterized the vaccine recipients, who showed negative nucleocapsid antibodies. Cultivation was performed at around 2 million PBMC per well with around 10 IU/ml IL-2 and about 9.2 ug/ml peptides added. As for this clone: What it binds is unknown.

Study findings and constraints: Clones arising from infection and from vaccination showed marked clonal contraction late after vaccination.

V is TRBV11-2 and J is TRBJ1-1, with a weak D call TRBD1 (6 bases). The material sequenced was CD4+ T cells from PBMCs cultured with HCoV-NL63 spike peptides, taken before COVID-19 vaccination. This TCR was sampled from a human donor who received a COVID-19 vaccine. Written as DNA, the CDR3 is TGTGCCAGCAGCAAACCAGGGGTGCACACTGAAGCTTTCTTT. Its translation: CASSKPGVHTEAFF.